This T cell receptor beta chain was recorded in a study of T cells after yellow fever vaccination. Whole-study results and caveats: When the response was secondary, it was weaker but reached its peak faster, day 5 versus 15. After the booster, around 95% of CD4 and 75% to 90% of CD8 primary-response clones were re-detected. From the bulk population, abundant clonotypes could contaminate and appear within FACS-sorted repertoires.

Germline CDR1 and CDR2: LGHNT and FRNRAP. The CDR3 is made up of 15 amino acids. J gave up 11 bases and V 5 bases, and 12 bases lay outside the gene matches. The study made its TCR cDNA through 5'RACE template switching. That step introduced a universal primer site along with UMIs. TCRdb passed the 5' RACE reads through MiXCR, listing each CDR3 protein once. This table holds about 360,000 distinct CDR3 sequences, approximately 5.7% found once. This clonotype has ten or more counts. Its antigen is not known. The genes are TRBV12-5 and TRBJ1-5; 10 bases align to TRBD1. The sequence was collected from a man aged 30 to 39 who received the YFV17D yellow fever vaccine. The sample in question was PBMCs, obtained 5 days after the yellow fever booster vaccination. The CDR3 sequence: CASGVRDRGPLTQHF. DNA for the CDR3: TGTGCTAGTGGTGTCCGGGACAGGGGCCCCCTCACCCAGCATTTT.